These 10 T cell receptor beta chains came from one sample sequenced in a study of CD8 T cells in ankylosing spondylitis. TCRdb re-called the 5' RACE reads through MiXCR, storing one row per CDR3 protein. The repertoire includes 35,000 to 50,000 distinct CDR3 sequences, 8% to 13% of them detected once, and 1.4% sits in the top ten. Sequencing was done on a sample of blood, either unsorted or a sorted T cell fraction (not recorded which). The receptors shown here come from a male donor with ankylosing spondylitis or in good health (not recorded which).

Ten or more counts support this clonotype. The chain employs TRBV10-3 and TRBJ2-5; D ambiguous. V was pared by 8 bases and J by 6 bases, with 13 bases between. The V gene's germline CDR1 is ENHRY and CDR2 SYGVKD. This CDR3 has 12 residues. This chain's CDR3 is CAIGTDRKTQYF. Written as DNA, the CDR3 is TGTGCCATCGGTACAGATCGGAAGACCCAGTACTTC.

The table lists this clonotype with many counts. The V call is TRBV5-1, the J call TRBJ2-3; the match to TRBD1 covers 7 bases. The ends lost 9 bases at V and 2 bases at J; junction bases unmatched: 3. CDR3 length equals 12 residues. The V gene's germline CDR1 is SGHRS and CDR2 YFSETQ. Here the CDR3 reads CATGQDTDTQYF. CDR3 coding DNA: TGCGCCACCGGACAGGACACAGATACGCAGTATTTT.

This clonotype was seen ten or more times. This chain uses TRBV18 with TRBJ2-1, with TRBD1 identical over 10 bases. The ends lost 2 bases at V and 7 bases at J; junction bases unmatched: 8. Germline CDR1 KGHSH, CDR2 LQKENI. There are 16 residues in the CDR3. CDR3 nucleotides: TGTGCCAGCTCACCATCGAGGACAGGGGGGATAAATGAGCAGTTCTTC. It codes for CASSPSRTGGINEQFF.

This clonotype was recorded at least ten times. V is TRBV5-1 and J is TRBJ2-7; 8 nucleotides line up with TRBD1. The germline V gene encodes CDR1 SGHRS and CDR2 YFSETQ. V lost 0 bases and J lost 0; bases outside the gene matches: 5. The CDR3 totals 16 residues. This CDR3 reads CASSLVWDRSSYEQYF. CDR3 nucleotides: TGCGCCAGCAGCTTGGTTTGGGACAGGAGCTCCTACGAGCAGTACTTC.

This clonotype was counted at least ten times. The chain has TRBV7-2 and TRBJ1-6; 9 bases map to TRBD1. Germline CDR1 reads SGHTA; CDR2 reads FQGNSA. There are 17 residues in the CDR3. J gave up 10 bases and V 0 bases, and 10 bases lay outside the gene matches. CDR3 sequence: CASSLALGQGSGSPLHF. The CDR3 region has the DNA TGTGCCAGCAGCTTAGCCCTCGGACAGGGGAGCGGGTCACCCCTCCACTTT.

The V call is TRBV6-1, the J call TRBJ2-3, with TRBD1 identical over 8 bases. The J segment lost 3 bases and the V segment lost 7 bases, leaving 6 bases of the junction unmatched. Germline CDR1 and CDR2: MNHNS and SASEGT. The CDR3 has 14 amino acids. The chain's CDR3 is CASTGTGGTDTQYF. The CDR3 nucleotides are TGTGCCAGCACCGGGACAGGTGGGACAGATACGCAGTATTTT.

In this sample, this clonotype turned up many times. The chain employs TRBV12-3 or TRBV12-4 and TRBJ1-1, with a weak D call TRBD1 (6 bases). V gave up 4 bases and J gave up 4 bases, with 10 bases separating them. This CDR3 comprises 13 residues. CDR3 coding DNA: TGTGCCAGCAGTTACAGCAGGGGCACTGAAGCTTTCTTT. Its translation is CASSYSRGTEAFF.

This clonotype showed up many times. The chain carries TRBV7-7 and TRBJ2-5, with a tentative D call TRBD2 (6 bases). This CDR3 comprises 14 residues. The V gene's germline CDR1 is SSHAT and CDR2 FNYEAQ (reference sequence). With 4 bases removed from V and 3 bases from J, the gap between germline ends came to 12 bases. CDR3 coding DNA: TGTGCCAGCAGCTCGGGACTTTATGAAGAGACCCAGTACTTC. Amino acid sequence: CASSSGLYEETQYF.

In this sample, this clonotype turned up many times. The V and J genes are TRBV5-6 and TRBJ2-1; TRBD2 agrees at 8 bases. The CDR3 length is 15 residues. The V gene end was trimmed by 0 bases and the J gene end by 4 bases; junction bases not matched to a gene: 3. Germline values: CDR1 SGHDT, CDR2 YYEEEE. DNA of the CDR3: TGTGCCAGCAGCTTGGGTCGGGGGGGATACAATGAGCAGTTCTTC. It is translated as CASSLGRGGYNEQFF.

This clonotype appeared many times. This rearrangement joins TRBV12-3 or TRBV12-4 to TRBJ1-2, with TRBD1 matching 7 bases. This CDR3 contains 15 residues. V lost 5 bases to trimming and J lost 4 bases; unmatched junction nucleotides: 10. The CDR3 sequence: CASSPETGPGYGYTF. The CDR3 DNA reads TGTGCCAGCAGTCCAGAGACAGGGCCCGGCTATGGCTACACCTTC.